The entry below gives a single T cell receptor beta chain sequence along with its context. This CDR3 contains 16 residues. The germline CDR1 and CDR2 sequences are LGHDT and YNNKEL (reference sequence). The V end was cut by 3 bases, the J end by 4 bases, with 18 bases between. Using immunoSEQ multiplex PCR, the repertoire was profiled, and TCRdb retains in-frame clones only, with some absent. The repertoire holds approximately 330,000 clones, with about 91% as singletons. This entry is derived from a study of blood T cell repertoires in COVID-19. This rearrangement joins TRBV3-1 (or the pseudogene TRBV3-2) to TRBJ2-5; D perhaps matches TRBD2 (5 bases). The TCR originated in a man aged 25-40 years with COVID-19, enrolled during active disease. Sequenced material: peripheral blood. Here the CDR3 DNA reads TGTGCCAGCAGCCATGAGGCTTGGAAGGGAGTAGAGACCCAGTACTTC. Its protein is CASSHEAWKGVETQYF.